This T cell receptor beta chain was identified in a study of a mutant IDH1 vaccine in newly diagnosed glioma. Study context: Vaccines began 4-6 weeks after radiotherapy alone, or with temozolomide cycles. It was radiotherapy, temozolomide, or both that patients received previously, with most receiving both.

Concerning this clone itself: Its matching antigen is unknown.

The time point: week 11, during vaccination. Doses consisted of 300 ug of mutant IDH1 20-mer peptide each, paired with topical imiquimod. Astrocytomas found in donors were new, WHO grade 3 or 4, IDH1-mutant and ATRX-lost. The protocol was immunoSEQ multiplex PCR, while the TCRdb copy is restricted to in-frame clones and leaves out a portion. Among some 120,000 clones listed, roughly 77% were seen once. This clonotype was obtained from a man between 40 and 49 years old with glioma. The source was PBMCs, collected from a glioma patient whose treatment included an IDH1 peptide vaccine.

Here the CDR3 DNA reads TGTGCCAGCAGCTTGGGGGTTTGGAGTTCACCCCTCCACTTT. This encodes CASSLGVWSSPLHF. The chain employs TRBV5-6 and TRBJ1-6; no clear D. Germline CDR1 is SGHDT and CDR2 is YYEEEE. The CDR3 spans 14 residues. Trimming removed 0 bases at V and 9 bases at J, with 10 bases between.